Listed here are 30 T cell receptor beta chains from one sample, sequenced in a study of OX40 agonist ivuxolimab in advanced cancers. Method: immunoSEQ multiplex PCR; TCRdb's copy keeps in-frame clones and lacks some. The sample holds under 50,000 clones, 60% to 80% seen once. The specimen was CD4+ or CD8+ T cells sorted from blood, collected in a trial of the OX40 agonist ivuxolimab. These receptors came from an adult with an advanced solid tumor such as melanoma, head and neck, liver or kidney cancer.

V gene TRBV7-2 combines with J gene TRBJ2-3; D assignment may be TRBD1 or TRBD2 (5 bases each). The CDR3 has 16 amino acids. CDR1 and CDR2 (germline): SGHTA, FQGNSA. Deletions cut 3 bases from V and 5 bases from J, with 18 bases between. The CDR3 protein is CASSFLTRGRGDTQYF. CDR3 DNA sequence: TGTGCCAGCAGCTTCCTAACTAGGGGCCGGGGAGATACGCAGTATTTT. Using reference TRBV7-2 and TRBJ2-3 for the parts outside the CDR3, the full variable domain is GAGVSQSPSNKVTEKGKDVELRCDPISGHTALYWYRQSLGQGLEFLIYFQGNSAPDKSGLPSDRFSAERTGGSVSTLTIQRTQQEDSAVYLCASSFLTRGRGDTQYFGPGTRLTVL.

This clone was seen a single time. V usage is TRBV11-2 and J usage is TRBJ2-3, with D tentatively TRBD2 (6 bases). CDR1 is SGHAT, CDR2 FQNNGV, per germline. The CDR3 sequence is 15 residues long. The V end was cut by 5 bases, the J end by 0 bases, with 12 bases between. As DNA, the CDR3 is TGTGCCAGCAGCCCGACTAGGACTAGCACAGATACGCAGTATTTT. Its translation: CASSPTRTSTDTQYF.

The CDR3 nucleotides read TGTGCCAGCAGCTCCCCCCAAGCCAGTGAGCAGTTCTTC. Protein product: CASSSPQASEQFF. This chain connects TRBV5-4 to TRBJ2-1; D not resolved. CDR3 length: 13 residues. The germline V gene encodes CDR1 SGHNT and CDR2 YYREEE (reference sequence). The germline V and J ends were trimmed by 3 bases and 9 bases, with 13 bases remaining between them.

The chain links TRBV6-6 to TRBJ2-1; D is perhaps TRBD2 (6 bases). Germline V CDR1 and CDR2: MNHNY, SVGAGI (reference sequence). CDR3 length: 14 amino acids. Trimming removed 4 bases from V and 3 bases from J, with 10 bases in between. The CDR3 sequence: CASSFGSDYNEQFF. CDR3 coding DNA: TGTGCCAGCAGTTTCGGGAGTGACTACAATGAGCAGTTCTTC.

V gene TRBV4-3 combines with J gene TRBJ2-7, with 9 bases matching TRBD1. Losses at the gene ends were 0 bases for V and 0 bases for J; bases not matched to a gene: 0. The CDR3 has 15 residues. Germline lookup yields CDR1 LGHNA and CDR2 YSLEER. The CDR3 sequence: CASSQETGGSYEQYF. CDR3 bases: TGCGCCAGCAGCCAAGAGACAGGGGGCTCCTACGAGCAGTACTTC.

The chain couples TRBV5-4 to TRBJ2-5; the D gene is possibly TRBD2 (5 bases). The V and J ends lost 2 bases and 3 bases respectively, with 20 bases between them. Germline V gene sequence: CDR1 SGHNT, CDR2 YYREEE (reference sequence). The CDR3 is 17 amino acids. Here the CDR3 reads CASSFGGPYFVEETQYF. CDR3 nucleotide sequence: TGTGCCAGCAGCTTTGGAGGACCGTATTTTGTCGAAGAGACCCAGTACTTC.

The J gene is TRBJ2-1, the V gene TRBV7-2; 9 bases are shared with TRBD2. Germline loops: CDR1 SGHTA, CDR2 FQGNSA. The CDR3 loop spans 16 amino acids. With V trimmed by 2 bases and J by 2 bases, 4 bases remained unmatched. The CDR3 reads CASSLSLAGAYNEQFF. DNA for the CDR3: TGTGCCAGCAGCTTATCTTTAGCGGGAGCCTACAATGAGCAGTTCTTC.

This sequence joins TRBV7-9 and TRBJ2-7, with D possibly called TRBD1 or TRBD2 (5 bases each). Germline CDR1 and CDR2: SEHNR and FQNEAQ (reference sequence). Trimming pared 5 bases from V and 2 bases from J, leaving 19 bases between. The CDR3 spans 16 residues. The CDR3 DNA reads as TGTGCCAGCAGCCCGCCCCGAGGGACGCATCCCTACGAGCAGTACTTC. It is translated as CASSPPRGTHPYEQYF.

V usage is TRBV7-9 and J usage is TRBJ1-4, with 8 bases lining up with TRBD1. CDR1 and CDR2 from the germline V gene are SEHNR and FQNEAQ (reference sequence). V was pared by 5 bases and J by 6 bases, with 8 bases of the junction left unmatched. CDR3 length equals 15 residues. The DNA for the CDR3 is TGTGCCAGCAGCCGGACAGGGATCTACGATGAAAAACTGTTTTTT. Its translation is CASSRTGIYDEKLFF.

The rearrangement joins TRBV30 to TRBJ1-4, with TRBD1 matching 7 bases. CDR1 and CDR2 from the germline V gene are GTSNPN and SVGIG (reference sequence). The CDR3 sequence is 14 residues long. Unmatched junction bases numbered 5, after V lost 4 bases and J lost 3 bases. The CDR3 sequence is CAWKGAGANEKLFF. CDR3 DNA sequence: TGTGCCTGGAAGGGGGCTGGGGCTAATGAAAAACTGTTTTTT.

The chain is built from TRBV10-3 and TRBJ1-1; tentative D call: TRBD1 (6 bases). Per germline, CDR1 ENHRY and CDR2 SYGVKD. The CDR3 extends over 14 amino acids. Trimming stripped 5 bases from V and 6 bases from J, with 16 bases between. CDR3 loop: CAISPKQGLAEAFF. Here the CDR3 DNA reads TGTGCCATCAGTCCTAAACAGGGTTTGGCTGAAGCTTTCTTT.

The chain links TRBV6-1 to TRBJ2-2; D is undetermined. Trimming cost V 2 bases and J 3 bases, with 7 bases left between them. The CDR3 totals 14 residues. The germline gives CDR1 MNHNS, CDR2 SASEGT. Here the CDR3 reads CASSEWLDTGELFF. Written as DNA, the CDR3 is TGTGCCAGCAGTGAATGGTTGGACACCGGGGAGCTGTTTTTT.

The chain carries TRBV7-9 and TRBJ2-1, with 7 bases lining up with TRBD2. The CDR3 is 16 amino acids. Germline values: CDR1 SEHNR, CDR2 FQNEAQ (reference sequence). The junction had 12 bases not matched to a gene; V was cut back by 5 bases and J by 5 bases. The CDR3 sequence: CASSPWGGSLNNEQFF. The CDR3 DNA follows: TGTGCCAGCAGCCCCTGGGGGGGTAGCCTGAACAATGAGCAGTTCTTC. Full variable domain (missing parts from reference TRBV7-9 and TRBJ2-1): DTGVSQNPRHKITKRGQNVTFRCDPISEHNRLYWYRQTLGQGPEFLTYFQNEAQLEKSRLLSDRFSAERPKGSFSTLEIQRTEQGDSAMYLCASSPWGGSLNNEQFFGPGTRLTVL.

This rearrangement joins TRBV5-6 to TRBJ2-5; maybe TRBD1 (5 bases). This CDR3 contains 13 residues. Germline loops: CDR1 SGHDT, CDR2 YYEEEE. With 4 bases removed from V and 5 bases from J, the gap between germline ends came to 12 bases. CDR3 sequence reads: CASSVGHQETQYF. CDR3 bases: TGTGCCAGCAGCGTCGGACATCAGGAGACCCAGTACTTC.

The rearrangement links TRBV18 to TRBJ2-5, with 10 bases identical to TRBD2. The V segment lost 5 bases and the J segment 10 bases; nucleotides outside the gene matches: 7. Germline CDR1 and CDR2: KGHSH and LQKENI. This CDR3 has 13 amino acids. CDR3 nucleotides: TGTGCCAGCTCAGAAGCGGGAGGGCCGGACCAGTACTTC. The encoded protein is CASSEAGGPDQYF.

This clone was picked up many times. The chain carries TRBV5-1 and TRBJ2-2, with unresolved D. Trimming took off 0 bases at V and 6 bases at J, with 9 bases between the two ends. Germline assignment: CDR1 SGHRS and CDR2 YFSETQ. This CDR3 is built from 14 residues. CDR3 protein: CASSLGLGSGELFF. In nucleotides, the CDR3 is TGCGCCAGCAGCTTGGGTTTGGGCTCCGGGGAGCTGTTTTTT.

V and J are TRBV5-6 and TRBJ2-5; D gene ambiguous. The ends were cut back, 0 bases at V and 4 bases at J, with 16 bases in the middle. There are 16 residues in the CDR3. CDR1 and CDR2 (germline): SGHDT, YYEEEE. CDR3 in amino acids: CASSLASWLRRETQYF. The CDR3 coding sequence is TGTGCCAGCAGCTTGGCCTCGTGGTTACGTAGAGAGACCCAGTACTTC.

The rearrangement joins TRBV5-6 to TRBJ1-2, with a possible D match to TRBD1 (5 bases). Per the germline V gene, CDR1 is SGHDT and CDR2 is YYEEEE. Trimming left V 3 bases short and J 2 bases short, with 14 bases between. CDR3 length equals 15 residues. CDR3 DNA sequence: TGTGCCAGCAGCTCCTCGCATAGGACAAACTATGGCTACACCTTC. Translated, it gives CASSSSHRTNYGYTF.

The J gene is TRBJ1-5, the V gene TRBV29-1; 7 nucleotides align to TRBD1. From germline, CDR1 is SQVTM and CDR2 ANQGSEA. This CDR3 comprises 13 residues. Germline trimming cut 7 bases from V and 6 bases from J; bases unmatched to any gene: 9. CDR3 bases: TGCAGCGCCCAAGCAGGGGGGGGTCAGCCCCAGCATTTT. It translates to CSAQAGGGQPQHF.

The chain combines TRBV7-2 with TRBJ2-2; D ambiguous. This CDR3 is 13 amino acids long. The V end lost 5 bases, the J end lost 4 bases, and 8 bases lay between the germline ends. CDR1 SGHTA and CDR2 FQGNSA come from the germline V gene. The DNA for the CDR3 is TGTGCCAGCAGCCCCCAACCCACCGGGGAGCTGTTTTTT. Translating it yields CASSPQPTGELFF.

The chain couples TRBV10-2 to TRBJ2-5; D gene uncertain. V was trimmed by 10 bases and J by 9 bases, leaving 15 bases between them. Germline loops: CDR1 WSHSY, CDR2 SAAADI. The length of the CDR3 is 11 residues. The CDR3 region has the DNA TGCGCCACCTCTTACGGTGGAGCCCAGTACTTC. It specifies CATSYGGAQYF.

The V call is TRBV7-9, the J call TRBJ2-2; unclear D gene. CDR1 and CDR2 from the germline V gene are SEHNR and FQNEAQ (reference sequence). V gave up 5 bases and J gave up 6 bases, with 10 bases separating them. This CDR3 contains 13 residues. CDR3 DNA sequence: TGTGCCAGCAGCACCCTGGGGTCCGGGGAGCTGTTTTTT. Its translation: CASSTLGSGELFF.

The chain is built from TRBV6-4 and TRBJ1-1; tentative D call: TRBD1 (5 bases). The germline V gene encodes CDR1 MRHNA and CDR2 SNTAGT. This CDR3 is built from 15 residues. Trimming pared 6 bases from V and 0 bases from J, leaving 14 bases between. DNA of the CDR3: TGTGCCAGCAGCCCCGGGACTTTATTGAACACTGAAGCTTTCTTT. Translated, it gives CASSPGTLLNTEAFF.

Here the CDR3 reads CASSQDFSGGSYEQYF. CDR3 DNA: TGTGCCAGCAGCCAAGATTTTAGCGGGGGTTCCTACGAGCAGTACTTC. This chain links TRBV4-2 with TRBJ2-7, with TRBD2 matching 9 bases. Trimming at V came to 0 bases and at J to 1 base, leaving 4 bases not matched to a gene. This CDR3 contains 16 residues. Germline CDR1 reads LGHNA; CDR2 reads YNFKEQ.

This chain uses TRBV28 with TRBJ2-5, with 7 bases lining up with TRBD1. Trimming removed 5 bases from V and 3 bases from J; junction bases left unmatched: 0. The CDR3 contains 12 residues. In germline, CDR1 is MDHEN, CDR2 SYDVKM. CDR3 coding DNA: TGTGCCAGCAGTGACAGGGAAGAGACCCAGTACTTC. Protein: CASSDREETQYF.

About this clone: Relative to the germline gene, one junction end is altered; a read error may explain this. The CDR3 here is CASSLADPGTQYF. For the CDR3, the DNA is TGTGCCAGCAGCCTAGCGGACCCAGGGACCCAGTACTTC. The chain recombines TRBV7-9 with TRBJ2-5, with 7 bases matching TRBD2. There are 13 residues in the CDR3. The germline gives CDR1 SEHNR, CDR2 FQNEAQ (reference sequence). The whole variable domain, remainder taken from reference TRBV7-9 and TRBJ2-5, is DTGVSQNPRHKITKRGQNVTFRCDPISEHNRLYWYRQTLGQGPEFLTYFQNEAQLEKSRLLSDRFSAERPKGSFSTLEIQRTEQGDSAMYLCASSLADPGTQYFGPGTRLLVL.

The J gene is TRBJ1-1, the V gene TRBV27, with TRBD1 matching 9 bases. CDR1 is MNHEY and CDR2 is SMNVEV in the germline V gene (reference sequence). The CDR3 totals 13 residues. The junction had 7 bases not matched to a gene; V was cut back by 8 bases and J by 6 bases. The CDR3 spells CASRGTGLPEAFF. The CDR3 nucleotides read TGTGCCAGCCGGGGGACAGGGTTACCTGAAGCTTTCTTT.

The rearrangement links TRBV6-5 to TRBJ1-1; 7 nucleotides line up with TRBD1. Looked up from germline, CDR1 is MNHEY and CDR2 is SVGAGI. CDR3 length: 15 residues. Trimming at V came to 2 bases and at J to 1 base, leaving 4 bases not matched to a gene. Here the CDR3 reads CASSYPGQSNTEAFF. CDR3 nucleotide sequence: TGTGCCAGCAGTTACCCGGGACAGTCGAACACTGAAGCTTTCTTT.

The chain has TRBV29-1 and TRBJ2-1; 7 bases align to TRBD1. This CDR3 contains 14 residues. V shed 5 bases and J 1 base; nucleotides not matched to a gene: 5. Germline V gene lookup returns CDR1 SQVTM and CDR2 ANQGSEA. DNA for the CDR3: TGCAGCGTTTGCACAGGGGTATCCTACAATGAGCAGTTCTTC. Residues: CSVCTGVSYNEQFF.

The chain combines TRBV5-1 with TRBJ1-2; 7 bases agree with TRBD1. Unmatched junction bases numbered 11, after V lost 3 bases and J lost 6 bases. Germline CDR1 is SGHRS and CDR2 is YFSETQ. The CDR3 runs to 15 residues. DNA for the CDR3: TGCGCCAGCAGCTCGCCGCGGGACAGCCTCCATGGCTACACCTTC. Translating gives CASSSPRDSLHGYTF.